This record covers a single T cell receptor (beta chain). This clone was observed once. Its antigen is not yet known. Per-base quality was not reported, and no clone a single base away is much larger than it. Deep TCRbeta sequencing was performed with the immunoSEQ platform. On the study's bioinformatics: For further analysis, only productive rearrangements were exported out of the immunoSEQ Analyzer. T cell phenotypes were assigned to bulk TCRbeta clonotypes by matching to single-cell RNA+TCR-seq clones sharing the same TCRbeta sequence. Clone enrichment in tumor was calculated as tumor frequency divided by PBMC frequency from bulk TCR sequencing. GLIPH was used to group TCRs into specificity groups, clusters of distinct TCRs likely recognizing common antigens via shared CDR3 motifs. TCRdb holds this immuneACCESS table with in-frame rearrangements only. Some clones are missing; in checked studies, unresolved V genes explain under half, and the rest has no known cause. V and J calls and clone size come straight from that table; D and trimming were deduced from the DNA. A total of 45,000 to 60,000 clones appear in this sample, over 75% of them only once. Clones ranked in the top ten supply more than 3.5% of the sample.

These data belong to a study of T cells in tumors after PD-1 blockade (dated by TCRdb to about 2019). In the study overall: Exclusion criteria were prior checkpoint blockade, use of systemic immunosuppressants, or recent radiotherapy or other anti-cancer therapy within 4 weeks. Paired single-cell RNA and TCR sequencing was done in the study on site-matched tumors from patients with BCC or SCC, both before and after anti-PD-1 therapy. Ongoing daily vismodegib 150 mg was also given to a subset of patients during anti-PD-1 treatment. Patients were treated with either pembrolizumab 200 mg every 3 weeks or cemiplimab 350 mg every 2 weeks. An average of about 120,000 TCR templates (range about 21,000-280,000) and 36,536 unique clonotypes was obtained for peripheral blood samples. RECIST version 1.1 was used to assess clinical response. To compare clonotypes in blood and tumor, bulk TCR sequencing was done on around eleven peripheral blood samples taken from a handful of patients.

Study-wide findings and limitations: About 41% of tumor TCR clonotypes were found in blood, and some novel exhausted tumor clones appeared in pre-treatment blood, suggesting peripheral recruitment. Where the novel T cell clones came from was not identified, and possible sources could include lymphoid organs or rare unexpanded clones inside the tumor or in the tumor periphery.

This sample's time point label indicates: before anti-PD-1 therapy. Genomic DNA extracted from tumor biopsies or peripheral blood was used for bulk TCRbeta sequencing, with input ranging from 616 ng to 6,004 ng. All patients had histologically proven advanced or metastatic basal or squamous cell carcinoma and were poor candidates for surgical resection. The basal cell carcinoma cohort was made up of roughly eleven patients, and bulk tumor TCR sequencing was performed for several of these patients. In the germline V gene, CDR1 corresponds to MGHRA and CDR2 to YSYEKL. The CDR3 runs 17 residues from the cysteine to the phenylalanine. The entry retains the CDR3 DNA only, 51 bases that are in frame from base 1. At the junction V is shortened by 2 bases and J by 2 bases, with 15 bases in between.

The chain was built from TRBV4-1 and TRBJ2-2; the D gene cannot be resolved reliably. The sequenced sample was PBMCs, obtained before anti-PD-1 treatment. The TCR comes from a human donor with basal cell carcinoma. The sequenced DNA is TGCGCCAGCAGCCAATCCAAAGGCAGGCCTAACACCGGGGAGCTGTTTTTT. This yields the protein CASSQSKGRPNTGELFF.